Listed below are T cell receptor beta chains from one sample, sequenced in a study of beta chain features in type 1 diabetes. Sequencing used immunoSEQ multiplex PCR; TCRdb keeps in-frame clones, though not all of them. The top ten clones hold roughly 2.5% of a sample with around 130,000 clones, about a sixth of them seen once. The sample consisted of central memory CD4+ T cells from blood. The receptors come from a man between 25 and 39 years old with type 1 diabetes. Each CDR3 is given with its conserved first and last residue. The D gene is left open where the match is weak. Clone size is stated in some rows and not others, as once, few, many or a class when expanded.

v_call,d_call,j_call,clone_size,cdr3_nt,cdr3_aa
TRBV7-2,TRBD2,TRBJ2-3,-,TGTGCCAGCAGCTCTGGACTAGCTCTGGGTACGCAGTATTTT,CASSSGLALGTQYF
TRBV28,TRBD1,TRBJ2-5,many,TGTGCCAGCAGTCCATGGACAGGGGGTTCAGAGACCCAGTACTTC,CASSPWTGGSETQYF
TRBV9,-,TRBJ2-1,few,TGTGCCAGCAGCGTACAGGGCAATCAGGGCAATGAGCAGTTCTTC,CASSVQGNQGNEQFF
TRBV5-1,-,TRBJ2-3,few,TGCGCCAGCAGCCCGTGGACAGCCGACAACACAGATACGCAGTATTTT,CASSPWTADNTDTQYF
TRBV6-5,-,TRBJ1-1,-,TGTGCCAGCAGTTACTCAGGGGGAGTAACTGAAGCTTTCTTT,CASSYSGGVTEAFF
TRBV30,TRBD1,TRBJ1-5,few,TGTGCCTGGAGTCAGGGGGCGTATAGCAATCAGCCCCAGCATTTT,CAWSQGAYSNQPQHF
TRBV10-3,-,TRBJ2-3,few,TGTGCCATCAGGGTGGGGCAGGGTTTCGCAGATACGCAGTATTTT,CAIRVGQGFADTQYF
TRBV6-5,-,TRBJ1-2,once,TGTGCCAGCAGTTACTCGGGGATGGGAGGCTACACCTTC,CASSYSGMGGYTF
TRBV7-9,-,TRBJ2-7,-,TGTGCCAGCAGCTTAGAGGTAACAGCTACCTACGAGCAGTACTTC,CASSLEVTATYEQYF
TRBV5-4,TRBD1,TRBJ1-2,few,TGTGCCAGCAGCACCCGACAGGGGGCTGATTATGGCTACACCTTC,CASSTRQGADYGYTF
TRBV27,-,TRBJ2-3,few,TGTGCCAGCAGGCGGGCGGACGCAGATACGCAGTATTTT,CASRRADADTQYF
TRBV7-8,TRBD2,TRBJ2-5,few,TGTGCCAGCAGCACGCGAGCGGGACTAGCGACAGAGACCCAGTACTTC,CASSTRAGLATETQYF
TRBV28,-,TRBJ2-5,many,TGTGCCAGCAGTTTAGAAGACAGTAAAGAGACCCAGTACTTC,CASSLEDSKETQYF
TRBV28,-,TRBJ1-4,few,TGTGCCAGCAGTCCCCGGACGGGTGTATCTGAAAAACTGTTTTTT,CASSPRTGVSEKLFF
TRBV27,-,TRBJ1-5,few,TGTGCCAGCAGTTTGGGGGGACCCAAGGATCAGCCCCAGCATTTT,CASSLGGPKDQPQHF
TRBV4-3,-,TRBJ2-1,-,TGCGCCAGCAGCCATACTTCCGGCGGCTATGAGCAGTTCTTC,CASSHTSGGYEQFF
TRBV29-1,TRBD2,TRBJ2-3,few,TGCAGCGTAAAGCGGGGAGGGACAGATACGCAGTATTTT,CSVKRGGTDTQYF